These T cell receptor beta chains were read from a single sample in a study of cytomegalovirus exposure and HLA in healthy donors. The assay was immunoSEQ multiplex PCR, and TCRdb's table has in-frame clones only and misses some. The repertoire holds about 200,000 clones, with 10% to 15% as singletons. The specimen was PBMCs. The receptors stem from a man aged 45 to 65 in good health and CMV-seropositive. Both conserved end residues are part of each CDR3. A D gene is named only where the DNA matches it firmly. Not all rows give a size; the values are once, few, many and, for expanded clones, a class.

D: .; V: TRBV5-1; size: .; J: TRBJ2-5; DNA: TGCGCCAGCAGCTTGGCGAGGTGGGAGACCCAGTACTTC; CDR3: CASSLARWETQYF
D: TRBD1; V: TRBV2; size: few; J: TRBJ2-3; DNA: TGTGCCAGCAGGGAGACAGGGATCAGGACAGATACGCAGTATTTT; CDR3: CASRETGIRTDTQYF
D: .; V: TRBV5-4; size: .; J: TRBJ1-2; DNA: TGTGCCAGCAGCTTGGCAGGGTTGAATGGCTACACCTTC; CDR3: CASSLAGLNGYTF
D: .; V: TRBV7-2; size: .; J: TRBJ1-2; DNA: TGTGCCAGCAGCAACTCTAGGAAAGGGAGGGTTGGCTACACCTTC; CDR3: CASSNSRKGRVGYTF
D: .; V: TRBV7-2; size: few; J: TRBJ1-2; DNA: TGTGCCAGCAGCTTAGGGCATCTGGAGGGCTACACCTTC; CDR3: CASSLGHLEGYTF
D: .; V: TRBV25-1; size: few; J: TRBJ1-2; DNA: TGTGCCAGCAGTGAATATGGGGCAGGGAATCGCTACACCTTC; CDR3: CASSEYGAGNRYTF
D: TRBD1; V: TRBV16; size: few; J: TRBJ2-7; DNA: TGTGCCAGCAGCCGGCGGGGACAGGGGCCCTCCTACGAGCAGTACTTC; CDR3: CASSRRGQGPSYEQYF
D: .; V: TRBV29-1; size: .; J: TRBJ2-1; DNA: TGCAGCCCCGCCTCGGGGGGCGAGCAGTTCTTC; CDR3: CSPASGGEQFF
D: .; V: TRBV7-2; size: few; J: TRBJ1-1; DNA: TGTGCCAGCAGCTACAGGGAACAGGGTGAAGCTTTCTTT; CDR3: CASSYREQGEAFF
D: .; V: TRBV11-2; size: .; J: TRBJ2-2; DNA: TGTGCCAGCAGCTCAGGAAACAGGCCCGGGGAGCTGTTTTTT; CDR3: CASSSGNRPGELFF
D: TRBD1; V: TRBV7-2; size: .; J: TRBJ2-5; DNA: TGTGCCAGCAGCTTAGTTTGGGGACAGGCAGGGACCCAGTACTTC; CDR3: CASSLVWGQAGTQYF
D: .; V: TRBV2; size: few; J: TRBJ1-1; DNA: TGTGCCAGCAGTGAAGGGAGGAGGGGAACTGAAGCTTTCTTT; CDR3: CASSEGRRGTEAFF
D: TRBD1; V: TRBV5-1; size: .; J: TRBJ1-4; DNA: TGCGCCAGCAGCTTGAGCAGGGGGTATGAAAAACTGTTTTTT; CDR3: CASSLSRGYEKLFF
D: .; V: TRBV7-3; size: few; J: TRBJ2-2; DNA: TGTGCCAGCAGCACCGGATCTACTACCGGAGAGCTGTTTTTT; CDR3: CASSTGSTTGELFF
D: .; V: TRBV19; size: few; J: TRBJ1-1; DNA: TGTGCCAGTAGTCTCGACACTGAAGCTTTCTTT; CDR3: CASSLDTEAFF